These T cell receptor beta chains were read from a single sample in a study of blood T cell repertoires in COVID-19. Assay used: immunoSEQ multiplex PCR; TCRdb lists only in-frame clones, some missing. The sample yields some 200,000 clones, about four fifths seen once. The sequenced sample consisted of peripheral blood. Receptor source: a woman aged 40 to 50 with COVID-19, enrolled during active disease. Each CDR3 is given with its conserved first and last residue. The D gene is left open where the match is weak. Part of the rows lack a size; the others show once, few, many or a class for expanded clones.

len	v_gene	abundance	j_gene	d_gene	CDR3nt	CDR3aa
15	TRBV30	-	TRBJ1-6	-	TGTGCCTGGAGTTTCGGCGGGAGGACGGATTCACCCCTCCACTTT	CAWSFGGRTDSPLHF
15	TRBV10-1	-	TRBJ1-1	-	TGCGCCAGCAGTGAGTATCTAGGAGGGATCACTGAAGCTTTCTTT	CASSEYLGGITEAFF
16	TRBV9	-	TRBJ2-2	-	TGTGCCAGCACCGGACCATATTTACAGGGAACCGGGGAGCTGTTTTTT	CASTGPYLQGTGELFF
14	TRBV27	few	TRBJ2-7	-	TGTGCCAGCAGTTCAAGCGAAAGCTCCTACGAGCAGTACTTC	CASSSSESSYEQYF
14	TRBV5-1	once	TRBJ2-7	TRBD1	TGCGCCAGCAGACGGGACAGGGGGTCCTACGAGCAGTACTTC	CASRRDRGSYEQYF
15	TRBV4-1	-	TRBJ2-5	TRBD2	TGCGCCAGCAGCCATATAGCGGGAGGTCAAGAGACCCAGTACTTC	CASSHIAGGQETQYF
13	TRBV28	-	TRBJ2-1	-	TGTGCCAGCAGGGAGACTAACCCCAATGAGCAGTTCTTC	CASRETNPNEQFF
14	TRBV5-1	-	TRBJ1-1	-	TGCGCCAGCAGCCCGGGTTTTATGGGCACTGAAGCTTTCTTT	CASSPGFMGTEAFF
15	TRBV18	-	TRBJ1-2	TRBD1	TGTGCCAGCTCACCAGCCTGGGACAGGGGAGATGGCTACACCTTC	CASSPAWDRGDGYTF
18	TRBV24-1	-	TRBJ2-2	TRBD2	TGTGCCACCAGTGACTTTAGCGGGAGGGCCTCGAACACCGGGGAGCTGTTTTTT	CATSDFSGRASNTGELFF
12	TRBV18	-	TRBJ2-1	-	TGTGCCAGCTCACCCCCGGGGAATGAGCAGTTCTTC	CASSPPGNEQFF
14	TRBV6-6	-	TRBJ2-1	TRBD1	TGTGCCAGCAGTTCCGGACAGGGTTCCGATGAGCAGTTCTTC	CASSSGQGSDEQFF
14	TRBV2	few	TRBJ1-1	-	TGTGCCAGCAGCCCGGGACTCGAGGGCACTGAAGCTTTCTTT	CASSPGLEGTEAFF
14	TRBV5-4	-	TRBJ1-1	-	TGTGCCAGCAGCTTCGAAGGTGGAGGCACTGAAGCTTTCTTT	CASSFEGGGTEAFF
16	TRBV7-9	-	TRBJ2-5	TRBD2	TGTGCCAGCAGCTCCTATGTGGGACTAGAAAAAGAGACCCAGTACTTC	CASSSYVGLEKETQYF
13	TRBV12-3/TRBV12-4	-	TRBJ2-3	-	TGTGCCAGCAGTGCAATGGAGAGGGATACGCAGTATTTT	CASSAMERDTQYF
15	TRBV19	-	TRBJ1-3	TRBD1	TGTGCCAGTAGGCGGACAGGCGGCTCTGGAAACACCATATATTTT	CASRRTGGSGNTIYF
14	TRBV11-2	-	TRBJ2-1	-	TGTGCCAGCAGCTTAGATTATGGCCACAATGAGCAGTTCTTC	CASSLDYGHNEQFF
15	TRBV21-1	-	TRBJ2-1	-	TGTGCCAGCAGCCTCCGGGATGTAGCTAGCAATGAGCAGTTCTTC	CASSLRDVASNEQFF
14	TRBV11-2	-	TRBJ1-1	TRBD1	TGTGCCAGCACCGCAGGGGGTCCGAACACTGAAGCTTTCTTT	CASTAGGPNTEAFF
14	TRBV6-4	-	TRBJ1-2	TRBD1	TGTGCCAGCAGTGAGAGAGGGGGCAGCTATGGCTACACCTTC	CASSERGGSYGYTF
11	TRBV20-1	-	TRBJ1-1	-	TGCAGTGCTAAACAGGATTCTTTCGCTTTCTTT	CSAKQDSFAFF
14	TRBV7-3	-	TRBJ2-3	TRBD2	TGTGCCAGCAGCCTTAGCGGGATAACAGATACGCAGTATTTT	CASSLSGITDTQYF
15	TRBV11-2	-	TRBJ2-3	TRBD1	TGTGCCAGCAGCTTACAGGGGGCTTCCACAGATACGCAGTATTTT	CASSLQGASTDTQYF
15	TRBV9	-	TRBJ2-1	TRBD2	TGTGCCAGCAGCGTATTCGGACTAGGAAAAGATGAGCAGTTCTTC	CASSVFGLGKDEQFF
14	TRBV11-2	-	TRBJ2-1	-	TGTGCCAGCAGCTTATGGGGGGTTGCAAATGAGCAGTTCTTC	CASSLWGVANEQFF
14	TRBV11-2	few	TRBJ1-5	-	TGTGCCAGCAGCTCCAATACAGTTGATCAGCCCCAGCATTTT	CASSSNTVDQPQHF
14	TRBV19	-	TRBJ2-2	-	TGTGCCAGTAAGGGGGGGCCTTGGACCGGGGAGCTGTTTTTT	CASKGGPWTGELFF
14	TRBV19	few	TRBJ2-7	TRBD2	TGTGCCAGTAGGTCTAGCGGGAGCTCCTACGAGCAGTACTTC	CASRSSGSSYEQYF
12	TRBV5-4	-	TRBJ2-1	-	TGTGCCAGCAGCTTTTCATGGGAGGAGCAGTTCTTC	CASSFSWEEQFF
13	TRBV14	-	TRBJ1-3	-	TGTGCCAGCAGAGGGGGATCTGGAAACACCATATATTTT	CASRGGSGNTIYF
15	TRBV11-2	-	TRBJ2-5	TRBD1	TGTGCCAGCAGCCCGCCCGGGACAGGGGGGCAGACCCAGTACTTC	CASSPPGTGGQTQYF
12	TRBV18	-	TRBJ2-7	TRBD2	TGTGCCAGCTCACCTGGGCGGGGGAGGCAGTACTTC	CASSPGRGRQYF
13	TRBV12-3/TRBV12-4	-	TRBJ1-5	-	TGTGCCAGCAGCTCGGGAGACAATCAGCCCCAGCATTTT	CASSSGDNQPQHF
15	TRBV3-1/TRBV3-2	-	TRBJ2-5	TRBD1	TGTGCCAGCGGGACAGGGAAGGGTGGCCAAGAGACCCAGTACTTC	CASGTGKGGQETQYF
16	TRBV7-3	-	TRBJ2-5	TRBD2	TGTGCCAGCAGCCAAACTAGCGGGAGTCGTTTGGAGACCCAGTACTTC	CASSQTSGSRLETQYF
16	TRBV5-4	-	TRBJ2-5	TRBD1	TGTGCCAGCAGCTTGGGGAGCGCCGGGACAGTTGCGACCCAGTACTTC	CASSLGSAGTVATQYF
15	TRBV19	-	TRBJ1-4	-	TGTGCCAGTAGTGAGAGACAGACGTTTAATGAAAAACTGTTTTTT	CASSERQTFNEKLFF
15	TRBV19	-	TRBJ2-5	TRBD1	TGTGCCAGTAGTATACAGGGGGCGCAGAGAGAGACCCAGTACTTC	CASSIQGAQRETQYF
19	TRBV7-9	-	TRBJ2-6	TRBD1	TGTGCCAGCAGCCCTAGTCCGGGACAGGGAACATCTGGGGCCAACGTCCTGACTTTC	CASSPSPGQGTSGANVLTF
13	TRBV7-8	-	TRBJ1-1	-	TGTGCCAGCAGCTTAGGACAGAACACTGAAGCTTTCTTT	CASSLGQNTEAFF
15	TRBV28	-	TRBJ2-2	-	TGTGCCAGCAGTTTTTTTCCTCTGGCTACCGGGGAGCTGTTTTTT	CASSFFPLATGELFF
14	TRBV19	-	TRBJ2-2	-	TGTGCCAGTAGTATAGACCAACTTACCGGGGAGCTGTTTTTT	CASSIDQLTGELFF
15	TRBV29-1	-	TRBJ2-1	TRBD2	TGCAGCGTTGCGCCGGGACTAGCGAGCAACAATGAGCAGTTCTTC	CSVAPGLASNNEQFF
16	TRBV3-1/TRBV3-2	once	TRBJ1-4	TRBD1	TGTGCCAGCAGCCAGGGGACAGGAGGTTTCGGAGAAAAACTGTTTTTT	CASSQGTGGFGEKLFF
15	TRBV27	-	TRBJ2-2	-	TGTGCCAGCAGTCCACAACGCAAAAACACCGGGGAGCTGTTTTTT	CASSPQRKNTGELFF
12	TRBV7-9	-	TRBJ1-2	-	TGTGCCAGCAGCACCCCGAGCTATGGCTACACCTTC	CASSTPSYGYTF
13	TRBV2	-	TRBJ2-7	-	TGTGCCAGCAGTGACGCCAGGGTGTACGAGCAGTACTTC	CASSDARVYEQYF
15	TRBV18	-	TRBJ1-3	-	TGTGCCAGTTCTAGTGGTCGGGTCTCTGGAAACACCATATATTTT	CASSSGRVSGNTIYF
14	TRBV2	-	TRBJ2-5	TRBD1	TGTGCCAGCAGCCTGGGACAGGTCATAGAGACCCAGTACTTC	CASSLGQVIETQYF